These T cell receptor beta chains were read from a single sample in a study of control samples from healthy donors and cancer patients. Method: immunoSEQ multiplex PCR; TCRdb's copy keeps in-frame clones and lacks some. The data show around 250,000 clones, roughly 87% seen once. Material for sequencing was PBMCs. The receptor set was obtained from a woman between 55 and 75 years old with lung cancer. The CDR3 runs from the conserved cysteine through the conserved F or W. Each record gives: clone size, J gene, V gene, D gene, CDR3 DNA, CDR3 protein. The D gene is left open where the match is weak. The size field is filled for only some rows; it gives once, few, many or a size class.

NA,TRBJ1-2,TRBV7-3,NA,TGTGCCAGCAGCATCCGACCTCCGGGGCCCTGGAGCTATGGCTACACCTTC,CASSIRPPGPWSYGYTF
once,TRBJ1-3,TRBV2,NA,TGTGCCAGCCCCGCGTGGGGGGAGTATAGGAGAAACACCATATATTTT,CASPAWGEYRRNTIYF
NA,TRBJ2-1,TRBV6-2/TRBV6-3,NA,TGTGCCAGCAGTCCGACGGGCCTCGGCAATGAGCAGTTCTTC,CASSPTGLGNEQFF
NA,TRBJ2-6,TRBV5-8,NA,TGTGCCAGCAGCTTGGGGGTCAGCTCTGGGGCCAACGTCCTGACTTTC,CASSLGVSSGANVLTF
NA,TRBJ2-4,TRBV28,TRBD1,TGTGCCAGCAGCCTCACAGGGGGCCCTCAGTACTTC,CASSLTGGPQYF
NA,TRBJ1-2,TRBV9,NA,TGTGCCAGCAGCGTTTCGGGAAGAGTTCATGGCTACACCTTC,CASSVSGRVHGYTF
NA,TRBJ1-6,TRBV5-1,NA,TGCGCCAGCAGCTTGGTGGACTATAATTCACCCCTCCACTTT,CASSLVDYNSPLHF
few,TRBJ2-3,TRBV7-3,NA,TGTGCCAGCAGCTTATACCCGGGGGCAGGAGATACGCAGTATTTT,CASSLYPGAGDTQYF
NA,TRBJ2-2,TRBV2,TRBD2,TGTGCCAGCCGGGGGCGGGAGGGAATCGGGGAGCTGTTTTTT,CASRGREGIGELFF
NA,TRBJ1-3,TRBV5-1,NA,TGCGCCAGCAGCCCCCTAGACCTACTCTCTGGAAACACCATATATTTT,CASSPLDLLSGNTIYF
once,TRBJ1-2,TRBV28,NA,TGTGCCAGCAGAGAGGACGGGAACTATGGCTACACCTTC,CASREDGNYGYTF
once,TRBJ2-1,TRBV3-1/TRBV3-2,NA,TGTGCCAGCAGCATAAGTAGTTGGCAGTTCTTC,CASSISSWQFF
NA,TRBJ2-7,TRBV7-2,TRBD2,TGTGCCAGCAGCTCGACTAGCGGGAGCTACGAGCAGTACTTC,CASSSTSGSYEQYF
NA,TRBJ1-5,TRBV28,NA,TGTGCCAGCAGTTTAATTACTCAGCCCCAGCATTTT,CASSLITQPQHF